This TCR beta chain was identified during a study of OX40 agonist ivuxolimab in advanced cancers. Profiled with immunoSEQ multiplex PCR; TCRdb holds only in-frame clones, not every one. The table has tens of thousands of clones, about 90% seen once; the top ten hold 3% to 4.5%. Per germline, CDR1 MGHRA and CDR2 YSYEKL. Trimming shortened V by 0 bases and J by 8 bases, and 19 bases separated the two germline ends. The CDR3 is made up of 16 amino acids. The sequences come from CD4+ or CD8+ T cells sorted from blood, collected in a trial of the OX40 agonist ivuxolimab. The rearrangement uses TRBV4-1 and TRBJ1-2, with D perhaps matching TRBD1 (5 bases). The receptor was derived from an adult with an advanced solid tumor such as melanoma, head and neck, liver or kidney cancer. The CDR3 protein is CASSQEGSGLGGGYTF. The CDR3 DNA follows: TGCGCCAGCAGCCAAGAAGGGTCGGGACTCGGCGGGGGCTACACCTTC.